These 25 T cell receptor beta chains share one sample of origin, sequenced in a study of human T cells and chemical hapten exposure. TCRdb reprocessed the RACE reads with MiXCR, giving one entry per CDR3 protein. The sample yields 40,000 or so distinct CDR3 sequences, roughly 10% seen once. Noted time point: pre-sensitization, week 0. The sample's treatment: therapeutic diphenylcyclopropenone sensitization with weekly scalp DPC. Specimen: whole blood, collected in connection with sensitization to the hapten diphenylcyclopropenone (DPC). These receptors were taken from a man aged 30 to 39 with alopecia areata. Some clones in this sample may be carry-over from other donors' samples.

The chain recombines TRBV28 with TRBJ1-2; 10 bases align to TRBD1. The CDR3 sequence is 14 residues long. V dropped 3 bases and J dropped 4; count of bases not matched to a gene: 2. Germline V gene sequence: CDR1 MDHEN, CDR2 SYDVKM. For the CDR3, the DNA is TGTGCCAGCAGTTTGACAGGGGGCTTCTATGGCTACACCTTC. Amino acid sequence: CASSLTGGFYGYTF.

This clonotype was recorded many times. The chain has TRBV12-5 and TRBJ2-1, with D hard to call. This CDR3 contains 13 residues. Trimming stripped 4 bases from V and 0 bases from J, with 4 bases between. Germline V gene lookup returns CDR1 LGHNT and CDR2 FRNRAP. CDR3 in amino acids: CASGSNSYNEQFF. CDR3 nucleotide sequence: TGTGCTAGTGGTTCGAACTCCTACAATGAGCAGTTCTTC.

This clonotype was counted at least ten times. The J gene is TRBJ1-5, the V gene TRBV20-1; D ambiguous. The germline V gene has CDR1 DFQATT and CDR2 SNEGSKA (reference sequence). Trimming stripped 3 bases from V and 10 bases from J, with 10 bases between. This CDR3 contains 11 residues. The CDR3, as DNA: TGCAGTGCTAGGGTTGGGATACCCCAGCATTTT. Translating gives CSARVGIPQHF.

This clonotype was seen ten or more times. V is TRBV7-7 and J is TRBJ2-1, with 7 bases identical to TRBD2. This CDR3 is built from 14 residues. V dropped 1 base and J dropped 11; count of bases not matched to a gene: 8. Germline V gene lookup returns CDR1 SSHAT and CDR2 FNYEAQ (reference sequence). CDR3 protein: CASSLGAGDGQQFF. The CDR3 bases are TGTGCCAGCAGCTTAGGCGCGGGAGACGGCCAGCAGTTCTTC.

The count of this clonotype is one. J is TRBJ2-4 and V is TRBV5-4; D remains ambiguous. Germline values: CDR1 SGHNT, CDR2 YYREEE (reference sequence). The CDR3 has 14 residues. Trimming removed 1 base from V and 7 bases from J, with 12 bases in between. The CDR3 nucleotides are TGTGCCAGCAGCTTGAGGCCCGTTACGAACATTCAGTACTTC. It codes for CASSLRPVTNIQYF.

This clonotype was seen ten or more times. The chain links TRBV19 to TRBJ1-6, with TRBD1 as a possible D gene (6 bases). The CDR3 spans 14 residues. With 5 bases removed from V and 9 bases from J, the gap between germline ends came to 14 bases. Germline V gene sequence: CDR1 LNHDA, CDR2 SQIVND (reference sequence). The CDR3 region is CASSHQGSSSPLHF. The CDR3 DNA sequence: TGTGCCAGTAGTCATCAGGGGAGTAGTTCACCCCTCCACTTT. The full variable domain, completed using reference TRBV19 and TRBJ1-6, is DGGITQSPKYLFRKEGQNVTLSCEQNLNHDAMYWYRQDPGQGLRLIYYSQIVNDFQKGDIAEGYSVSREKKESFPLTVTSAQKNPTAFYLCASSHQGSSSPLHFGNGTRLTVT.

This clonotype was counted many times. This chain uses TRBV7-6 with TRBJ1-2, with TRBD1 matching 7 bases. The CDR3 has 16 amino acids. Trimming removed 5 bases from V and 2 bases from J; junction bases left unmatched: 11. Germline V gives CDR1 SGHVS, CDR2 FNYEAQ. The CDR3 loop reads CASSEQDRAVNYGYTF. The DNA for the CDR3 is TGTGCCAGCAGCGAGCAAGACAGGGCCGTGAACTATGGCTACACCTTC.

This clonotype was observed at least ten times. The chain couples TRBV12-3 or TRBV12-4 to TRBJ1-1; D unclear. V was shortened by 5 bases and J by 3 bases, with 13 bases between the two germline ends. This CDR3 has 14 amino acids. CDR3 DNA: TGTGCCAGCAGTCCCCCCAAGGGAGACACTGAAGCTTTCTTT. It specifies CASSPPKGDTEAFF.

In this sample, this clonotype turned up a few times. This rearrangement joins TRBV6-4 to TRBJ2-3; tentative D call: TRBD2 (5 bases). Germline V gene data show CDR1 as MRHNA and CDR2 as SNTAGT. CDR3 length equals 17 residues. The germline V and J ends were trimmed by 1 base and 0 bases, with 14 bases remaining between them. The CDR3 DNA follows: TGTGCCAGCAGTGACTTCCCCCGGGGTTCAAGCACAGATACGCAGTATTTT. It is translated as CASSDFPRGSSTDTQYF.

The chain has TRBV6-5 and TRBJ1-5; weak D call: TRBD1 (6 bases). Germline V gene data show CDR1 as MNHEY and CDR2 as SVGAGI. Trimming left V 10 bases short and J 8 bases short, with 21 bases between. This CDR3 is 14 amino acids long. The chain's CDR3 is CATQPRGEREPQHF. The CDR3 DNA reads as TGTGCCACCCAACCCAGGGGAGAGAGGGAGCCCCAGCATTTT.

The genes are TRBV19 and TRBJ2-1; 13 bases map to TRBD2. The CDR3 contains 15 residues. Germline assignment: CDR1 LNHDA and CDR2 SQIVND (reference sequence). Losses at the gene ends were 9 bases for V and 9 bases for J; bases not matched to a gene: 11. The CDR3 region has the DNA TGTGCCAGCTCCAGACTAGCGGGAGGCCCTAGTGAGCAGTTCTTC. This translates into CASSRLAGGPSEQFF.

This clonotype was seen a handful of times. Here the CDR3 DNA reads TGTGCCAGCTCACCACTTGGGACAGGGTTTGGCGAGCAGTACTTC. Amino acids: CASSPLGTGFGEQYF. The gene calls are TRBV18 and TRBJ2-7, with 9 bases fitting TRBD1. Germline CDR1 reads KGHSH; CDR2 reads LQKENI. The V gene end was trimmed by 1 base and the J gene end by 6 bases; junction bases not matched to a gene: 7. This CDR3 contains 15 residues.

Many counts were recorded for this clonotype. The CDR3 spells CAWTRTAGELFF. CDR3 bases: TGTGCCTGGACCAGGACAGCAGGGGAGCTGTTTTTT. The chain links TRBV30 to TRBJ2-2; D is perhaps TRBD1 (6 bases). The CDR3 has 12 amino acids. Trimming removed 4 bases from V and 8 bases from J, with 11 bases in between. Germline-derived CDR1 and CDR2 are GTSNPN and SVGIG (reference sequence).

The chain is built from TRBV7-8 and TRBJ1-1; 8 bases line up with TRBD1. The ends lost 2 bases at V and 2 bases at J; junction bases unmatched: 7. Germline CDR1 reads SGHVS; CDR2 reads FQNEAQ. The CDR3 totals 16 residues. The CDR3: CASSLSTGTGNTEAFF. The CDR3 bases are TGTGCCAGCAGCTTATCCACCGGGACAGGTAACACTGAAGCTTTCTTT.

This clonotype was counted between two and nine times. The chain joins TRBV20-1 to TRBJ2-4, with TRBD2 identical over 13 bases. The germline V gene encodes CDR1 DFQATT and CDR2 SNEGSKA (reference sequence). The CDR3 length is 17 residues. V shed 6 bases, J shed 0 bases, and the junction held 8 bases outside the gene matches. CDR3 region: CSASGLAGTVAKNIQYF. The DNA of the CDR3 is TGCAGTGCATCGGGACTAGCGGGGACTGTAGCCAAAAACATTCAGTACTTC.

At least ten counts were recorded for this clonotype. The chain is built from TRBV18 and TRBJ2-6; D is unresolved. The CDR3 has 16 residues. Germline CDR1 is KGHSH and CDR2 is LQKENI. Deletions cut 0 bases from V and 0 bases from J, with 6 bases between. In DNA, the CDR3 is TGTGCCAGCTCACCACCCAGCAGCTCTGGGGCCAACGTCCTGACTTTC. Protein product: CASSPPSSSGANVLTF. The full variable domain, rest sourced from reference TRBV18 and TRBJ2-6, is NAGVMQNPRHLVRRRGQEARLRCSPMKGHSHVYWYRQLPEEGLKFMVYLQKENIIDESGMPKERFSAEFPKEGPSILRIQQVVRGDSAAYFCASSPPSSSGANVLTFGAGSRLTVL.

Many counts were recorded for this clonotype. The V and J genes are TRBV6-2 or TRBV6-3 and TRBJ1-1; unclear D gene. Germline V gene sequence: CDR1 MNHEY, CDR2 SVGEGT. Deletions cut 6 bases from V and 3 bases from J, with 11 bases between. CDR3 length equals 13 residues. For the CDR3, the DNA is TGTGCCAGCAGAGCGACCGGCTACACTGAAGCTTTCTTT. This gives the protein CASRATGYTEAFF.

This clonotype has at least ten counts. The rearrangement joins TRBV5-1 to TRBJ2-5, with 9 bases aligning to TRBD1. Germline trimming cut 0 bases from V and 3 bases from J; bases unmatched to any gene: 3. This CDR3 is 15 amino acids long. Germline V lookup: CDR1 SGHRS, CDR2 YFSETQ. The CDR3 region has the DNA TGCGCCAGCAGCTTGGATGGGACAGGGAAAGAGACCCAGTACTTC. Residues: CASSLDGTGKETQYF.

The CDR3 region is CAWSRQGLGSNQPQHF. DNA of the CDR3: TGTGCCTGGAGTCGGCAGGGGCTGGGCAGCAATCAGCCCCAGCATTTT. The chain links TRBV30 to TRBJ1-5, with D perhaps matching TRBD1 (6 bases). V lost 2 bases and J 1 base, leaving 15 bases between the germline ends. This CDR3 comprises 16 residues. The germline CDR1 and CDR2 sequences are GTSNPN and SVGIG (reference sequence).

This clonotype has a count of ten or more. V and J are TRBV9 and TRBJ2-7; either TRBD1 or TRBD2 may fit D (6 bases each). Trimming removed 1 base from V and 2 bases from J, with 13 bases in between. The CDR3 covers 15 residues. The V gene's germline CDR1 is SGDLS and CDR2 YYNGEE. The CDR3 sequence is CASSVRPGATYEQYV. The CDR3 coding sequence is TGTGCCAGCAGCGTACGGCCGGGGGCTACCTACGAGCAGTACGTC.

This rearrangement joins TRBV28 to TRBJ2-5; 12 bases are shared with TRBD2. The CDR3 covers 16 residues. CDR1 and CDR2 from the germline V gene are MDHEN and SYDVKM. V was clipped by 2 bases and J by 5 bases; unmatched bases: 6. Here the CDR3 DNA reads TGTGCCAGCAGTTTAATCAGGCTAGCGGGAGGGGAGACCCAGTACTTC. Encoded protein: CASSLIRLAGGETQYF.

This clonotype has only a few counts. The chain recombines TRBV20-1 with TRBJ2-7; D may correspond to TRBD1 or TRBD2 (6 bases each). V was pared by 6 bases and J by 2 bases, with 17 bases between. The CDR3 length is 14 residues. The germline CDR1 and CDR2 sequences are DFQATT and SNEGSKA (reference sequence). CDR3 residues: CSAPLRGAPYEQYF. Here the CDR3 DNA reads TGCAGTGCACCTCTGAGGGGGGCCCCCTACGAGCAGTACTTC.

This clonotype was detected ten times or more. The rearrangement links TRBV3-1 to TRBJ2-3; 8 positions agree with TRBD2. V shed 4 bases and J 6 bases; nucleotides not matched to a gene: 9. The CDR3 is 15 amino acids. Germline values: CDR1 LGHDT, CDR2 YNNKEL (reference sequence). CDR3 in DNA: TGTGCCAGCAGCCGAGTTCGCGGGGGGCGGGATACGCAGTATTTT. Translation: CASSRVRGGRDTQYF.

The chain recombines TRBV15 with TRBJ1-3; weak D call: TRBD1 (5 bases). The CDR3 totals 15 residues. The V end was cut by 0 bases, the J end by 0 bases, with 6 bases between. CDR1 is LNHNV, CDR2 YYDKDF, per germline (reference sequence). CDR3 in DNA: TGTGCCACCAGCAGAGACGGGGGCTCTGGAAACACCATATATTTT. Its protein product is CATSRDGGSGNTIYF. Full variable domain (rest looked up from reference TRBV15 and TRBJ1-3): DAMVIQNPRYQVTQFGKPVTLSCSQTLNHNVMYWYQQKSSQAPKLLFHYYDKDFNNEADTPDNFQSRRPNTSFCFLDIRSPGLGDTAMYLCATSRDGGSGNTIYFGEGSWLTVV.

There are a few counts of this clonotype. DNA of the CDR3: TGTGCCAGCAGCCAAACCTCGCCCCTCGAGCAGTACTTC. It codes for CASSQTSPLEQYF. The chain uses TRBV7-9 and TRBJ2-7; D is unresolved. The CDR3 extends over 13 amino acids. CDR1 SEHNR and CDR2 FQNEAQ come from the germline V gene (reference sequence). V was trimmed by 5 bases and J by 6 bases, leaving 14 bases between them.